Shown below are 23 T cell receptor beta chains from a single sample sequenced in a study of cytomegalovirus exposure and HLA in healthy donors. The PCR employed 60 Vbeta primers together with 13 Jbeta primers. Data came from immunoSEQ multiplex PCR; TCRdb stores just in-frame clones and leaves some out. Of some 130,000 clones in the sample, roughly 85% are singletons; the top ten hold about 6.8%. Source material: PBMCs. The receptor set was obtained from a man aged 40-49 years in good health and CMV-seropositive.

A note on this clone: This same CDR3 is encoded by further DNA sequences in the sample. The genes are TRBV6-5 and TRBJ1-4, with D perhaps TRBD1 (5 bases). CDR3 length: 14 residues. CDR1 is MNHEY and CDR2 is SVGAGI in the germline V gene. V was pared by 2 bases and J by 4 bases, with 8 bases between. The CDR3 is CASSYGQHNEKLFF. CDR3 DNA sequence: TGTGCCAGCAGTTACGGACAACATAATGAAAAACTGTTTTTT.

The rearrangement uses TRBV19 and TRBJ1-2; D unresolved. Germline V gene lookup returns CDR1 LNHDA and CDR2 SQIVND (reference sequence). CDR3 length: 17 amino acids. Trimming took 1 base from V and 4 from J, leaving 19 bases between them. The chain's CDR3 is CASSIARTGPRAYGYTF. The CDR3 DNA is TGTGCCAGTAGTATAGCCCGGACTGGGCCGCGGGCCTATGGCTACACCTTC.

This chain uses TRBV10-3 with TRBJ2-2; 7 bases agree with TRBD2. Per germline, CDR1 ENHRY and CDR2 SYGVKD. The junction had 3 bases not matched to a gene; V was cut back by 8 bases and J by 0 bases. This CDR3 spans 14 amino acids. The DNA for the CDR3 is TGTGCCATCCCTAGCGGAGCGAACACCGGGGAGCTGTTTTTT. It encodes CAIPSGANTGELFF.

The V gene is TRBV27, the J gene TRBJ2-4; perhaps TRBD1 as D (6 bases). Deletions cut 2 bases from V and 1 base from J, with 12 bases between. The CDR3 consists of 16 residues. CDR1 and CDR2 from the germline V gene are MNHEY and SMNVEV (reference sequence). The CDR3 spells CASSLNRVSAKNIQYF. In nucleotides, the CDR3 is TGTGCCAGCAGTTTAAACAGGGTATCGGCCAAAAACATTCAGTACTTC.

The V call is TRBV6-5, the J call TRBJ1-3; 7 bases agree with TRBD1. Germline lookup yields CDR1 MNHEY and CDR2 SVGAGI. The CDR3 has 16 residues. J lost 4 bases, V lost 0 bases, and 6 bases had no gene match. CDR3 sequence reads: CASSYSNRGGGNTIYF. The DNA for the CDR3 is TGTGCCAGCAGTTACTCGAACAGGGGAGGCGGAAACACCATATATTTT.

The V call is TRBV29-1, the J call TRBJ2-1; possibly TRBD2 for D (5 bases). From germline, CDR1 is SQVTM and CDR2 ANQGSEA. With 7 bases removed from V and 4 bases from J, the gap between germline ends came to 11 bases. This CDR3 has 12 residues. CDR3 bases: TGCAGCGCGAGCGGAGTTTACAATGAGCAGTTCTTC. This sequence encodes CSASGVYNEQFF.

The chain links TRBV4-1 to TRBJ2-5; 8 bases map to TRBD2. The J call may be wrong; the DNA end is better matched by TRBJ2-7. Germline loops: CDR1 MGHRA, CDR2 YSYEKL. The CDR3 extends over 17 amino acids. CDR3 sequence: CASSQDHWREDVYEQYF. In nucleotides, the CDR3 is TGCGCCAGCAGCCAAGACCACTGGCGGGAGGATGTCTACGAGCAGTACTTC.

The chain combines TRBV6-1 with TRBJ2-2; D is possibly TRBD1 (5 bases). The germline CDR1 and CDR2 sequences are MNHNS and SASEGT. The CDR3 sequence is 14 residues long. Trimming shortened V by 5 bases and J by 4 bases, and 11 bases separated the two germline ends. In nucleotides, the CDR3 is TGTGCCAGCAGTAACTCAGGGTCCACCGGGGAGCTGTTTTTT. Its protein is CASSNSGSTGELFF.

The chain has TRBV6-5 and TRBJ1-2; TRBD1 might be the D (6 bases). This CDR3 contains 15 residues. Trimming pared 7 bases from V and 8 bases from J, leaving 23 bases between. Looked up from germline, CDR1 is MNHEY and CDR2 is SVGAGI. As DNA, the CDR3 is TGTGCCAGCACCCACCGGGACAACCAGGGCAGCGGCTACACCTTC. Encoded protein: CASTHRDNQGSGYTF.

This clone turned up a few times. The CDR3 coding sequence is TGTGCCAGCAGCCAATGGACTTTCAATGAAAAACTGTTTTTT. Its protein product is CASSQWTFNEKLFF. V and J are TRBV4-2 and TRBJ1-4; D remains ambiguous. Trimming shortened V by 2 bases and J by 5 bases, and 9 bases separated the two germline ends. The germline V gene has CDR1 LGHNA and CDR2 YNFKEQ. The CDR3 is 14 amino acids.

CDR3 residues: CASRRTGDNEKLFF. DNA for the CDR3: TGCGCCAGCAGGAGGACAGGAGACAATGAAAAACTGTTTTTT. V usage is TRBV5-1 and J usage is TRBJ1-4; TRBD1 aligns across 7 bases. Germline assignment: CDR1 SGHRS and CDR2 YFSETQ. The CDR3 has 14 residues. After removal of 5 bases from V and 5 bases from J, the junction contained 6 bases not matched to a gene.

The V call is TRBV10-3, the J call TRBJ2-1, with 10 nucleotides matching TRBD2. Per the germline V gene, CDR1 is ENHRY and CDR2 is SYGVKD. There are 15 residues in the CDR3. Trimming cost V 4 bases and J 6 bases; bases outside gene matches: 6. In DNA form, the CDR3 reads TGTGCCATCAGTGGAAGCGGGAGGGCCGGCAATGAGCAGTTCTTC. Amino acids: CAISGSGRAGNEQFF.

This rearrangement joins TRBV5-4 to TRBJ2-4; TRBD2 matches 11 bases. The CDR3 is 16 residues long. With V trimmed by 4 bases and J by 8 bases, 11 bases remained unmatched. Germline V gene data show CDR1 as SGHNT and CDR2 as YYREEE (reference sequence). The CDR3 sequence: CASSTLAGGPGDIQYF. Written as DNA, the CDR3 is TGTGCCAGCAGCACCTTAGCGGGAGGGCCGGGAGACATTCAGTACTTC.

This clone came up once. The J gene is TRBJ1-1, the V gene TRBV11-3, with D perhaps TRBD1 (5 bases). From germline, CDR1 is SGHNT and CDR2 YENEEA. This CDR3 comprises 14 residues. V lost 4 bases to trimming and J lost 3 bases, with 12 bases between them. In DNA, the CDR3 is TGTGCCAGCAGCTCCAGGGATAAGGACACTGAAGCTTTCTTT. Translated: CASSSRDKDTEAFF.

The table lists this clone with a count of one. J is TRBJ1-6 and V is TRBV6-5; D possibly corresponds to TRBD1 (5 bases). V lost 4 bases and J lost 2, with 12 bases in between. CDR1 is MNHEY, CDR2 SVGAGI, per germline. CDR3 length equals 16 residues. CDR3 loop: CASSFREVAYNSPLHF. CDR3 bases: TGTGCCAGCAGTTTCAGGGAGGTGGCCTATAATTCACCCCTCCACTTT.

The chain recombines TRBV7-8 with TRBJ2-5; D call uncertain. V was pared by 3 bases and J by 5 bases, with 10 bases between. Germline loops: CDR1 SGHVS, CDR2 FQNEAQ. The CDR3 length is 13 residues. In DNA form, the CDR3 reads TGTGCCAGCAGCTTGGGCACAGACGAGACCCAGTACTTC. Translating it yields CASSLGTDETQYF.

The chain uses TRBV5-1 and TRBJ2-3, with TRBD2 identical over 12 bases. Trimming took 4 bases from V and 1 from J; bases not matched to a gene: 4. This CDR3 is built from 16 residues. Germline CDR1 and CDR2: SGHRS and YFSETQ. The CDR3 DNA follows: TGCGCCAGCAGCATCCGGACTAGCGGGGGCACAGATACGCAGTATTTT. This sequence encodes CASSIRTSGGTDTQYF.

This clone occurred once. This rearrangement joins TRBV7-6 to TRBJ2-1; D may be TRBD2 (6 bases). The germline gives CDR1 SGHVS, CDR2 FNYEAQ. This CDR3 is built from 15 residues. Trimming left V 1 base short and J 10 bases short, with 17 bases between. Here the CDR3 reads CASSLEVLRGGEQFF. The DNA for the CDR3 is TGTGCCAGCAGCTTAGAAGTTCTGCGGGGTGGCGAGCAGTTCTTC. Full variable domain (remainder filled in from reference TRBV7-6 and TRBJ2-1): GAGVSQSPRYKVTKRGQDVALRCDPISGHVSLYWYRQALGQGPEFLTYFNYEAQQDKSGLPNDRFSAERPEGSISTLTIQRTEQRDSAMYRCASSLEVLRGGEQFFGPGTRLTVL.

This clone occurred once. The V gene is TRBV9, the J gene TRBJ1-2; perhaps TRBD1 as D (6 bases). The CDR3 is made up of 14 amino acids. V was cut by 4 bases and J by 2 bases, with 12 bases left in between. The germline V gene has CDR1 SGDLS and CDR2 YYNGEE. The CDR3 here is CASSFIDRNYGYTF. CDR3 DNA sequence: TGTGCCAGCAGCTTCATCGACAGGAACTATGGCTACACCTTC.

This clone was observed once. The chain recombines TRBV29-1 with TRBJ2-5; D gene ambiguous. The length of the CDR3 is 12 residues. CDR1 and CDR2 (germline): SQVTM, ANQGSEA. Trimming took off 4 bases at V and 4 bases at J, with 10 bases between the two ends. The CDR3 protein is CSVAPPGETQYF. For the CDR3, the DNA is TGCAGCGTTGCCCCTCCCGGAGAGACCCAGTACTTC.

The V gene is TRBV19, the J gene TRBJ1-2; 7 bases fit TRBD1. J gave up 6 bases and V 5 bases, and 15 bases lay outside the gene matches. Per the germline V gene, CDR1 is LNHDA and CDR2 is SQIVND (reference sequence). This CDR3 spans 16 amino acids. DNA for the CDR3: TGTGCCAGTAGTGACCGGGACAGTCAAATAGTCCATGGCTACACCTTC. Translating gives CASSDRDSQIVHGYTF.

This rearrangement joins TRBV19 to TRBJ2-7; tentatively, D is TRBD1 (6 bases). The V gene's germline CDR1 is LNHDA and CDR2 SQIVND (reference sequence). The length of the CDR3 is 15 residues. V was pared by 5 bases and J by 2 bases, with 16 bases between. The DNA of the CDR3 is TGTGCCAGTAGTCCTCCTGGGACATTTGCCTACGAGCAGTACTTC. Amino acid sequence: CASSPPGTFAYEQYF.

The rearrangement links TRBV5-1 to TRBJ2-3, with a weak D call TRBD2 (6 bases). V lost 0 bases and J lost 6, with 11 bases in between. The CDR3 covers 14 residues. Per the germline V gene, CDR1 is SGHRS and CDR2 is YFSETQ. The CDR3 nucleotides read TGCGCCAGCAGCTTGGACGGCGGGAAGGATACGCAGTATTTT. As protein: CASSLDGGKDTQYF.